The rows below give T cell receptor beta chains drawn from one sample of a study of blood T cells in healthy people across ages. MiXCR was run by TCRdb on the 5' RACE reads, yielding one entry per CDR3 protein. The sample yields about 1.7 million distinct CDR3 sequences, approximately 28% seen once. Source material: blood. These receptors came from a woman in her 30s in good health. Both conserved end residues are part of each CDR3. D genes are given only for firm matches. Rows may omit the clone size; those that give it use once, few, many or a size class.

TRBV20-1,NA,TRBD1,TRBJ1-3,TGCAGTGCAAAGCCAGACAGGGTACCCGGAAACACCATATATTTT,CSAKPDRVPGNTIYF
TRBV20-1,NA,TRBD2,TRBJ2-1,TGCAGTGTTAGCTTCGCTGGGACTAGCGGGAACAATGAGCAGTTCTTC,CSVSFAGTSGNNEQFF
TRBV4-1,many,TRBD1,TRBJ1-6,TGCGCCAGCAGCCAAGTACGGGGCGCAGGGGGTTCACCCCTCCACTTT,CASSQVRGAGGSPLHF
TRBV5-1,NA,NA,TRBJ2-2,TGCGCCAGCGAACTGAGGCCCGGGGAGCTGTTTTTT,CASELRPGELFF
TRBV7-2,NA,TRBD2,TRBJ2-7,TGTGCCAGCAGCTTTAGTACTAGCGGGGGGTACGAGCAGTACTTC,CASSFSTSGGYEQYF
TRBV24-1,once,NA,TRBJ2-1,TGTGCCACCAGTGATTCCACGGGGCTCGGCGACAATGAGCAGTTCTTC,CATSDSTGLGDNEQFF
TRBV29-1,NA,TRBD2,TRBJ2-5,TGCAGCGTTTTACCCAGACTAGCGGGGCGGGGAGAGACCCAGTACTTC,CSVLPRLAGRGETQYF
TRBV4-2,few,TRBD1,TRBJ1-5,TGTGCCAGCAGCCAAGAGACGGGGACAGGGGGCTCCGCGAATCAGCCCCAGCATTTT,CASSQETGTGGSANQPQHF
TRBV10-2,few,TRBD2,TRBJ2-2,TGCGCCAGCAGTATCGGGGAGGGTCCTCCCCCCGGGGAGCTGTTTTTT,CASSIGEGPPPGELFF
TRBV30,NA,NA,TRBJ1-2,TGTGCCTGGAGTTCGGCTAACTATGGCTACACCTTC,CAWSSANYGYTF
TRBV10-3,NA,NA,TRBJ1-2,TGTGCCATCAGTGAGTCGTGGGGGCCCTATGGCTACACCTTC,CAISESWGPYGYTF
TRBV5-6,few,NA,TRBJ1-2,TGTGCCAGCAAGGGGGAACCTTCCCCCTTGGCGGGCTACACCTTC,CASKGEPSPLAGYTF
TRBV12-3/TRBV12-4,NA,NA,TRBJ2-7,TGTGTCAGCAGTTTTACGTCTTCAGGGGAGGTCGAGCAGTACTTC,CVSSFTSSGEVEQYF
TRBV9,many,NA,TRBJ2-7,TGTGCCAGCAGCTCTGGGTCCCCTGGTCCCTACGAGCAGTACTTC,CASSSGSPGPYEQYF
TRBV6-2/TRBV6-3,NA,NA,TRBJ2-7,TGTGCCAGCAGTCTGCGACCCAATAGCTACGAGCAGTACTTC,CASSLRPNSYEQYF
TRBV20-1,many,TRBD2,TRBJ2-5,TGCAGTGCTAGATTAGCGGGGGGAGAGACCCAGTACTTC,CSARLAGGETQYF
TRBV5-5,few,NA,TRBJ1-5,TGTGCCAGCAGATGGGACACCTCCAATCAGCCCCAGCATTTT,CASRWDTSNQPQHF
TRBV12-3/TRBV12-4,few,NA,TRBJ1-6,TGTGCCAGCAGTTTACGGAGGGTTGCTTCACCCCTCCACTTT,CASSLRRVASPLHF
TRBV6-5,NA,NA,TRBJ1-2,TGTGCCAGCAGTGAAATGGGGGGGGGGAACTATGGCTACACCTTC,CASSEMGGGNYGYTF
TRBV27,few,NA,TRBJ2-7,TGTGCCAGCAGTTTACCACCCGGGAGCTACGAGCAGTACTTC,CASSLPPGSYEQYF
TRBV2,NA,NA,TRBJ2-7,TGTGCCAGCAGTGAAGCGGGTCCTCCCTACGAGCAGTACTTC,CASSEAGPPYEQYF
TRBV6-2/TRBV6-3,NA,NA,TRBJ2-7,TGTGCCTGCAGTTACTCGGCTGGATCCTCCTACGAGCAGTACTTC,CACSYSAGSSYEQYF
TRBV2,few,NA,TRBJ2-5,TGTGCCAGCAGTGATGGACCTCCGCAAGAGACCCAGTACTTC,CASSDGPPQETQYF
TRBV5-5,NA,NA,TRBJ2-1,TGTGCCAGCAGCCAACTACGGGGGAGCTCCTACAATGAGCAGTTCTTC,CASSQLRGSSYNEQFF
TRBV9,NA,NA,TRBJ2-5,TGTGCCAGCAGCGCTGGCCGAGTGAGGAAGGAGACCCAGTACTTC,CASSAGRVRKETQYF
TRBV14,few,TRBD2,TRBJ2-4,TGTGCCAGCAGCCCTACTAGCGGCTCTTGGGAGCAGTACTTC,CASSPTSGSWEQYF
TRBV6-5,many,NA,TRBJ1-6,TGTGCCAGCAGTTACTCGGGGCAGGGGCACTCACCCCTCCACTTT,CASSYSGQGHSPLHF